Following are 17 T cell receptor beta chains from one sample sequenced in a study of T cell responses to AZD1222 COVID-19 vaccine. The repertoire was sequenced with immunoSEQ multiplex PCR; TCRdb's copy has only in-frame clones and lacks some. The sample holds around 78,000 clones; 88% are singletons and the top ten take approximately 5.4%. The material was peripheral blood, obtained on day 0 of MenACWY control vaccination. These receptors were taken from an adult in good health.

The chain joins TRBV13 to TRBJ2-2, with D unresolved. The V end was cut by 2 bases, the J end by 4 bases, with 8 bases between. The length of the CDR3 is 14 residues. Germline CDR1 reads PRHDT; CDR2 reads FYEKMQ (reference sequence). The chain's CDR3 is CASSLMSVTGELFF. The CDR3 nucleotides are TGTGCCAGCAGCTTAATGTCAGTCACCGGGGAGCTGTTTTTT.

The CDR3: CASSFGTGYNGYTF. The DNA of the CDR3 is TGTGCCAGCAGTTTCGGGACAGGGTATAATGGCTACACCTTC. This chain uses TRBV28 with TRBJ1-2, with 9 bases identical to TRBD1. Trimming took 3 bases from V and 6 from J; bases not matched to a gene: 5. Germline V gene data show CDR1 as MDHEN and CDR2 as SYDVKM. The CDR3 totals 14 residues.

This clone turned up a few times. One end of the junction varies from germline; a read error may be responsible. J is TRBJ2-1 and V is TRBV6-2 or TRBV6-3; D is perhaps TRBD1 (6 bases). The CDR3 extends over 12 amino acids. Germline loops: CDR1 MNHEY, CDR2 SVGEGT. For the CDR3, the DNA is TGTGCCAGCAGCCATCGGGACAAAGAGCAGTTCTTC. This sequence encodes CASSHRDKEQFF.

The chain couples TRBV4-3 to TRBJ1-6; D is possibly TRBD1 (5 bases). This CDR3 contains 15 residues. The germline V and J ends were trimmed by 1 base and 5 bases, with 9 bases remaining between them. Germline loops: CDR1 LGHNA, CDR2 YSLEER. This chain's CDR3 is CASSQGDADNSPLHF. The DNA for the CDR3 is TGCGCCAGCAGCCAAGGGGACGCTGATAATTCACCCCTCCACTTT.

This clone was seen just once. The V gene is TRBV19, the J gene TRBJ2-5; D not resolved. The CDR3 is 16 residues long. V was cut by 6 bases and J by 0 bases, with 17 bases left in between. Germline lookup yields CDR1 LNHDA and CDR2 SQIVND (reference sequence). The CDR3 bases are TGTGCCAGTAGCAATCTACAGCAAACACACCAAGAGACCCAGTACTTC. Residues: CASSNLQQTHQETQYF. The full variable domain, with the rest looked up from reference TRBV19 and TRBJ2-5, is DGGITQSPKYLFRKEGQNVTLSCEQNLNHDAMYWYRQDPGQGLRLIYYSQIVNDFQKGDIAEGYSVSREKKESFPLTVTSAQKNPTAFYLCASSNLQQTHQETQYFGPGTRLLVL.

This chain links TRBV5-4 with TRBJ1-3; D might be TRBD1 (6 bases). The germline V gene has CDR1 SGHNT and CDR2 YYREEE (reference sequence). V dropped 4 bases and J dropped 0 bases, with 14 bases sitting between them. The CDR3 sequence is 16 residues long. As DNA, the CDR3 is TGTGCCAGCAGCCCCGACAGGCAGTCCTCTGGAAACACCATATATTTT. Its protein product is CASSPDRQSSGNTIYF.

The V gene is TRBV11-2, the J gene TRBJ2-2; tentatively, D is TRBD1 or TRBD2 (6 bases each). CDR3 size: 16 residues. Germline CDR1 is SGHAT and CDR2 is FQNNGV. The germline V and J ends were trimmed by 1 base and 7 bases, with 16 bases remaining between them. CDR3 residues: CASSLGFGGTSGELFF. The CDR3 coding sequence is TGTGCCAGCAGCTTAGGTTTCGGGGGCACCAGCGGGGAGCTGTTTTTT.

The rearrangement uses TRBV9 and TRBJ2-7; D is perhaps TRBD2 (5 bases). The CDR3 spans 16 residues. V was clipped by 0 bases and J by 5 bases, with 18 bases between them. CDR1 SGDLS and CDR2 YYNGEE come from the germline V gene. The CDR3 DNA is TGTGCCAGCAGCGTAGCCCTCGACTTGGGAGTGGACGAGCAGTACTTC. Residues: CASSVALDLGVDEQYF. Variable domain in full (rest from reference TRBV9 and TRBJ2-7): DSGVTQTPKHLITATGQRVTLRCSPRSGDLSVYWYQQSLDQGLQFLIQYYNGEERAKGNILERFSAQQFPDLHSELNLSSLELGDSALYFCASSVALDLGVDEQYFGPGTRLTVT.

This chain uses TRBV27 with TRBJ1-2, with a possible D match to TRBD1 (5 bases). The CDR3 covers 14 residues. The germline CDR1 and CDR2 sequences are MNHEY and SMNVEV (reference sequence). V lost 6 bases and J lost 4, with 15 bases in between. This chain's CDR3 is CASRSAGIVYGYTF. DNA of the CDR3: TGTGCCAGCAGATCTGCAGGGATTGTCTATGGCTACACCTTC.

This clone occurred a few times. The chain links TRBV7-8 to TRBJ1-3; 10 bases are a match to TRBD1. The CDR3 runs to 14 residues. V was pared by 5 bases and J by 11 bases, with 9 bases of the junction left unmatched. Germline assignment: CDR1 SGHVS and CDR2 FQNEAQ. In DNA, the CDR3 is TGTGCCAGCAGCCAGGACAGGGGGGTCAATCCCATATATTTT. It codes for CASSQDRGVNPIYF.

This chain connects TRBV3-1 (or the pseudogene TRBV3-2) to TRBJ2-3; D uncertain. There are 12 residues in the CDR3. Per the germline V gene, CDR1 is LGHDT and CDR2 is YNNKEL (reference sequence). The germline V and J ends were trimmed by 5 bases and 2 bases, with 5 bases remaining between them. Here the CDR3 DNA reads TGTGCCAGCAGCAACCCCACAGATACGCAGTATTTT. Amino acid sequence: CASSNPTDTQYF.

V gene TRBV7-2 combines with J gene TRBJ1-1; 7 bases align to TRBD1. The CDR3 is made up of 15 amino acids. Losses at the gene ends were 4 bases for V and 0 bases for J; bases not matched to a gene: 5. Germline loops: CDR1 SGHTA, CDR2 FQGNSA. CDR3 bases: TGTGCCAGCAGCTGGGGACAGAACCTGAACACTGAAGCTTTCTTT. It translates to CASSWGQNLNTEAFF.

The chain carries TRBV9 and TRBJ1-5, with 10 bases fitting TRBD1. Trimming at V came to 2 bases and at J to 6 bases, leaving 2 bases not matched to a gene. CDR3 length: 14 amino acids. Germline CDR1 reads SGDLS; CDR2 reads YYNGEE. The CDR3 sequence: CASSVGQGFQPQHF. In nucleotides, the CDR3 is TGTGCCAGCAGCGTGGGACAGGGGTTTCAGCCCCAGCATTTT.

The chain combines TRBV6-2 or TRBV6-3 with TRBJ1-2, with D perhaps matching TRBD1 (5 bases). The CDR3 length is 14 residues. Between the trimmed V and J ends, which lost 7 bases and 3 bases, there was a span of 15 bases. Germline values: CDR1 MNHEY, CDR2 SVGEGT. DNA of the CDR3: TGTGCCAGCAACCCGGGGCGCTTCTACTATGGCTACACCTTC. Translating it yields CASNPGRFYYGYTF.

The CDR3 bases are TGTGCCTGGAGTTGGAGGGGCCAGAGGACTGAAGCTTTCTTT. Protein product: CAWSWRGQRTEAFF. The V gene is TRBV30, the J gene TRBJ1-1; D is perhaps TRBD1 (5 bases). Germline CDR1 GTSNPN, CDR2 SVGIG (reference sequence). V lost 2 bases, J lost 5 bases, and 15 bases lay in between. The CDR3 is 14 residues long. The complete variable domain, with remaining parts taken from reference TRBV30 and TRBJ1-1, reads SQTIHQWPATLVQPVGSPLSLECTVEGTSNPNLYWYRQAAGRGLQLLFYSVGIGQISSEVPQNLSASRPQDRQFILSSKKLLLSDSGFYLCAWSWRGQRTEAFFGQGTRLTVV.

V and J are TRBV15 and TRBJ1-2; D may be TRBD1 (6 bases). Germline V CDR1 and CDR2: LNHNV, YYDKDF (reference sequence). V lost 7 bases to trimming and J lost 4 bases, with 19 bases between them. The CDR3 extends over 15 amino acids. The CDR3, as DNA: TGTGCCACCAACCTGGCAGGGGAAGTGGGCTATGGCTACACCTTC. Translation gives CATNLAGEVGYGYTF.

The CDR3 DNA reads as TGTGCCAGCAGTTTATACCCCATAGGGGGCGGCTACACCTTC. This codes for CASSLYPIGGGYTF. V usage is TRBV28 and J usage is TRBJ1-2, with 7 positions matching TRBD1. Looked up from germline, CDR1 is MDHEN and CDR2 is SYDVKM. This CDR3 region has 14 residues. Trimming removed 1 base from V and 8 bases from J; junction bases left unmatched: 7.